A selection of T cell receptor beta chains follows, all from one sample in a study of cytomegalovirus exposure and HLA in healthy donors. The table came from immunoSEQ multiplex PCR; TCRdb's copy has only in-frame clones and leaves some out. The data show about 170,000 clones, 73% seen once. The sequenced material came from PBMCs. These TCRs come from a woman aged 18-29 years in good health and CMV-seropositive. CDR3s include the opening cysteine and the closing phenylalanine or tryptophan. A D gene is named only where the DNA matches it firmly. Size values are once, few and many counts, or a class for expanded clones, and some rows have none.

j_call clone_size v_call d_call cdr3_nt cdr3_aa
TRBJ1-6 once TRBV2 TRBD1 TGTGCCAGCAGTCGGGACAGCAGCTCCTATAATTCACCCCTCCACTTT CASSRDSSSYNSPLHF
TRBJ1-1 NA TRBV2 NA TGTGCCAGCCAGTTGACAGAAAAGAACACTGAAGCTTTCTTT CASQLTEKNTEAFF
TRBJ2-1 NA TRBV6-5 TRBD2 TGTGCCAGCAGTCTTAGCGGGGAGTCCTACAATGAGCAGTTCTTC CASSLSGESYNEQFF
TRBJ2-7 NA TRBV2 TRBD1 TGTGCCAGCAGCGGACAGGGAAGTGTCTACGAGCAGTACTTC CASSGQGSVYEQYF
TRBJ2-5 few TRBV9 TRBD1 TGTGCCAGCAGTCAGGGGACAGGCTGGGGAGAGACCCAGTACTTC CASSQGTGWGETQYF
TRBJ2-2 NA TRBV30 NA TGTGCCTGGAGTGGCAACATTAACACCGGGGAGCTGTTTTTT CAWSGNINTGELFF
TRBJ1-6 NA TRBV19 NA TGTGCCAGTAGTAGCGGGACTTACATTTCCACGGCCCTCCACTTT CASSSGTYISTALHF
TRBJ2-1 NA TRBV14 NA TGTGCCAGCGGGCCGGCCTACAATGAGCAGTTCTTC CASGPAYNEQFF
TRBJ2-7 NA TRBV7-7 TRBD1 TGTGCTAGCAGCTCGACAGGGGGCGAGCAGTACTTC CASSSTGGEQYF
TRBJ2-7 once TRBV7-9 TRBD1 TGTGCCAGCAGCTTAGGACAGGGGGGCGAGCAGTACTTC CASSLGQGGEQYF
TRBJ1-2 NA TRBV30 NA TGTGCCTGGGCAACACAGCCTCCCAGCTATGGCTACACCTTC CAWATQPPSYGYTF
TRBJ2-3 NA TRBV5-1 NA TGCGCCAGCAGCTTGATGGGACACCACACAGATACGCAGTATTTT CASSLMGHHTDTQYF
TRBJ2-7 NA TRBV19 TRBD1 TGTGCCAGTAGTTCCGGGACAGGGCCCTACGAGCAGTACTTC CASSSGTGPYEQYF
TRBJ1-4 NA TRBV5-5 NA TGTGCCAGCAGCTTCCAAGGAGGCGAAAAACTGTTTTTT CASSFQGGEKLFF
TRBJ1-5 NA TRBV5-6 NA TGTGCCAGCAGCTCGAGGGACACGAATCAGCCCCAGCATTTT CASSSRDTNQPQHF
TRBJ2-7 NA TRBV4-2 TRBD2 TGTGCCAGCAGCCAAGTTCCGGGACTAGCGGCTAGCTCCTACGAGCAGTACTTC CASSQVPGLAASSYEQYF
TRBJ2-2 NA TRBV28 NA TGTGCCAGCAGTTCACCGGGTCCCTCCAACACCGGGGAGCTGTTTTTT CASSSPGPSNTGELFF
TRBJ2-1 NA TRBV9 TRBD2 TGTGCCAGCAGCGCCCTGCCCACTAGCGGGGGGAGCTCCTACAATGAGCAGTTCTTC CASSALPTSGGSSYNEQFF
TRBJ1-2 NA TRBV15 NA TGTGCCACCAGCAGAGTCCCAGGGATCGTCGACACCTTC CATSRVPGIVDTF
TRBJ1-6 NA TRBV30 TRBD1 TGTGCCTGGAGTGTACCGGGACAGAACCCATTTAATTCACCCCTCCACTTT CAWSVPGQNPFNSPLHF
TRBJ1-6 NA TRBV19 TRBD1 TGTGCCAGTGGGGGACAGGGGGTTTATTCACCCCTCCACTTT CASGGQGVYSPLHF
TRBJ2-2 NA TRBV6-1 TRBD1 TGTGCCAGCAGCTACAGGGGAGCCGGGGAGCTGTTTTTT CASSYRGAGELFF
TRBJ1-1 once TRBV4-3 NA TGCGCCAGCAGCCAAAGGGACTCGAGCACTGAAGCTTTCTTT CASSQRDSSTEAFF
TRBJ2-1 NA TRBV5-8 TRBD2 TGTGCCAGCAGCTTCCTTACTAGCGGGGGGATGCGGGAGCAGTTCTTC CASSFLTSGGMREQFF
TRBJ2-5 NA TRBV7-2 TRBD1 TGTGCCAGCAGCTTGCAAGGGGGCGATTCTTTGGAGCAGTACTTC CASSLQGGDSLEQYF
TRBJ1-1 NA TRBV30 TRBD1 TGTGCCTGGGGGGGACAGGTGAACACTGAAGCTTTCTTT CAWGGQVNTEAFF
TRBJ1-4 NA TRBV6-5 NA TGTGCCGGGGCGAGGGGGAGAAATGAAAAACTGTTTTTT CAGARGRNEKLFF
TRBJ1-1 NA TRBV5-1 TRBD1 TGCGCCAGCAGCCAATCCGGGGGACAGGGTGTTGAAGCTTTCTTT CASSQSGGQGVEAFF
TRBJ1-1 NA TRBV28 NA TGTGCCAGCGAACGAGACATCCACACTGAAGCTTTCTTT CASERDIHTEAFF
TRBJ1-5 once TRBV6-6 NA TGTGCCACCTCCGTTTGGGGGCCTAGCAATCAGCCCCAGCATTTT CATSVWGPSNQPQHF
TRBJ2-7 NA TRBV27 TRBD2 TGTGCCAGCAGTTCGGGACTATCGTTCGACGAGCAGTACTTC CASSSGLSFDEQYF
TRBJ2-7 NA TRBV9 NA TGTGCCAGCAGCGTAACAGGGTACTCCTACGAGCAGTACTTC CASSVTGYSYEQYF
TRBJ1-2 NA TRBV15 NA TGTGCCACCAGCAGAGAGGGATCAGGGAAGTTTTATGGCTACACCTTC CATSREGSGKFYGYTF
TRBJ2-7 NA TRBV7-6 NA TGTGCCAGCAGCTTATCCCTACAGGTCCACGAGCAGTACTTC CASSLSLQVHEQYF
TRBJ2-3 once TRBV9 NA TGTGCCAGCAGCCCGAGGGCTGACCCAGATACGCAGTATTTT CASSPRADPDTQYF
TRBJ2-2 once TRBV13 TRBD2 TGTGCCAGCAGCGTAACGGGGGGTGGAACCGGGGAGCTGTTTTTT CASSVTGGGTGELFF
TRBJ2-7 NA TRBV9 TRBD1 TGTGCCAGCAGCCCCCGGGGACAGGGTGGGGAGCAGTACTTC CASSPRGQGGEQYF
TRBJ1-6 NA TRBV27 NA TGTGCCAGCAGTTTATTCCAGGGCGGCTATAATTCACCCCTCCACTTT CASSLFQGGYNSPLHF
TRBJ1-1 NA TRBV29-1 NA TGCAGCGCCCTAACCGGGACATTTACTGAAGCTTTCTTT CSALTGTFTEAFF
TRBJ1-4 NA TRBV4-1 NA TGCGCCAGCAGCCAAGTAGGGGCCGTTAGCCCCAATGAAAAACTGTTTTTT CASSQVGAVSPNEKLFF
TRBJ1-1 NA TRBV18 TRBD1 TGTGCCAGCTCACCATGGGACAGGGGTTCCACTGAAGCTTTCTTT CASSPWDRGSTEAFF
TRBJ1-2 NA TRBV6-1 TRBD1 TGTGCCAGCAGTGGGGACAGGGGATTTTATGGCTACACCTTC CASSGDRGFYGYTF
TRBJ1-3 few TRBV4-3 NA TGCGCCAGCAGCCAAGAGGCAGGGGAGAGAAACACCATATATTTT CASSQEAGERNTIYF
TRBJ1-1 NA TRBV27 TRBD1 TGTGCCAGCAGTTTAATGGGACAGGGCCGGAAGAACACTGAAGCTTTCTTT CASSLMGQGRKNTEAFF
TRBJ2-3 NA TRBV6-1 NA TGTGCCAGCAGTGCCCGAACGGGGAGAGGCGGAGATACGCAGTATTTT CASSARTGRGGDTQYF
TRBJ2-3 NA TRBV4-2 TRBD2 TGTGCCAGCAGCTGGGGGACTAGCGGGGACACAGATACGCAGTATTTT CASSWGTSGDTDTQYF
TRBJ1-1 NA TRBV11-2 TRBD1 TGTGCCAGCAGCGCCACAGGGGCGGGTGGCACTGAAGCTTTCTTT CASSATGAGGTEAFF
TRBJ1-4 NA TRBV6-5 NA TGTGCCAGCAGCCGAAGCCCCAGGCAGGAAAAACTGTTTTTT CASSRSPRQEKLFF
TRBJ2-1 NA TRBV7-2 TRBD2 TGTGCCAGCAGCTTAACTAGCGGGGGGTACAATGAGCAGTTCTTC CASSLTSGGYNEQFF
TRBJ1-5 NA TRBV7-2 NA TGTGCCAGCAGCCCAGGGTTCGCTCAGCCCCAGCATTTT CASSPGFAQPQHF